The 29 T cell receptor beta chains presented below share a single source sample, sequenced in a study of OX40 agonist ivuxolimab in advanced cancers. Profiling relied on immunoSEQ multiplex PCR, and the TCRdb table lists in-frame clones only, not all of them. Of 65,000 to 85,000 clones in the sample, around 90% were seen once. The material was CD4+ or CD8+ T cells sorted from blood, obtained in a trial of the OX40 agonist ivuxolimab. Receptors originate from an adult with an advanced solid tumor such as melanoma, head and neck, liver or kidney cancer.

This clone was detected only once. This sequence joins TRBV7-8 and TRBJ2-7; D might be TRBD2 (5 bases). The CDR3 is 14 amino acids. Germline CDR1 is SGHVS and CDR2 is FQNEAQ. V was pared by 1 base and J by 3 bases, with 10 bases between. CDR3 protein: CASSLGTSNYEQYF. In nucleotides, the CDR3 is TGTGCCAGCAGCTTAGGGACTTCCAACTACGAGCAGTACTTC.

The V gene is TRBV7-9, the J gene TRBJ1-2; no firm D call. Looked up from germline, CDR1 is SEHNR and CDR2 is FQNEAQ (reference sequence). Trimming shortened V by 4 bases and J by 2 bases, and 14 bases separated the two germline ends. The CDR3 spans 15 residues. CDR3 nucleotides: TGTGCCAGCAGCTCCGCACGGACCGGAAACTATGGCTACACCTTC. This sequence encodes CASSSARTGNYGYTF.

The gene calls are TRBV27 and TRBJ2-3; 11 bases match TRBD2. The junction had 6 bases not matched to a gene; V was cut back by 5 bases and J by 2 bases. Germline loops: CDR1 MNHEY, CDR2 SMNVEV (reference sequence). CDR3 length: 16 residues. Written as DNA, the CDR3 is TGTGCCAGCAGTACTAGCGGGGGCGATTACACAGATACGCAGTATTTT. Its translation: CASSTSGGDYTDTQYF.

This chain's CDR3 is CASSTATGFHEQYF. For the CDR3, the DNA is TGTGCCAGCAGCACCGCAACAGGTTTCCACGAGCAGTACTTC. The gene calls are TRBV7-9 and TRBJ2-7; a weak D match, TRBD1 (5 bases). The CDR3 spans 14 residues. Trimming took off 5 bases at V and 5 bases at J, with 16 bases between the two ends. Germline V lookup: CDR1 SEHNR, CDR2 FQNEAQ (reference sequence).

The V call is TRBV30, the J call TRBJ2-4; a weak D match, TRBD2 (6 bases). Germline V lookup: CDR1 GTSNPN, CDR2 SVGIG (reference sequence). Between the trimmed V and J ends, which lost 4 bases and 3 bases, there was a span of 13 bases. This CDR3 has 14 amino acids. CDR3 amino acids: CAWKEGRGKNIQYF. The CDR3 nucleotides are TGTGCCTGGAAGGAGGGGCGCGGCAAAAACATTCAGTACTTC.

The J gene is TRBJ1-2, the V gene TRBV6-4, with D perhaps matching TRBD1 (6 bases). The CDR3 totals 15 residues. V was trimmed by 4 bases and J by 6 bases, leaving 18 bases between them. Germline-derived CDR1 and CDR2 are MRHNA and SNTAGT. The CDR3 bases are TGTGCCAGCAGTGTAGGGAGAACAGGGAACGATGGCTACACCTTC. This encodes CASSVGRTGNDGYTF.

The rearrangement joins TRBV2 to TRBJ2-2, with D tentatively TRBD2 (6 bases). Looked up from germline, CDR1 is SNHLY and CDR2 is FYNNEI. The CDR3 consists of 17 residues. Trimming shortened V by 3 bases and J by 6 bases, and 20 bases separated the two germline ends. CDR3 region: CASSDPGTSSLAGELFF. CDR3 DNA sequence: TGTGCCAGCAGTGACCCGGGGACTTCCTCCTTGGCCGGGGAGCTGTTTTTT.

The chain uses TRBV11-2 and TRBJ2-1, with D unclear. This CDR3 contains 13 residues. Between the trimmed V and J ends, which lost 2 bases and 6 bases, there was a span of 8 bases. Germline assignment: CDR1 SGHAT and CDR2 FQNNGV. The CDR3 sequence is CASSLNSVNEQFF. Written as DNA, the CDR3 is TGTGCCAGCAGCTTAAATAGTGTCAATGAGCAGTTCTTC.

This rearrangement joins TRBV15 to TRBJ2-2; maybe TRBD1 (6 bases). Trimming cost V 1 base and J 2 bases, with 20 bases left between them. The CDR3 covers 19 residues. Germline CDR1 and CDR2: LNHNV and YYDKDF (reference sequence). CDR3 nucleotide sequence: TGTGCCACCAGCAGAGCCCCCGCCTGGCAGGGGCCAAACACCGGGGAGCTGTTTTTT. Translating gives CATSRAPAWQGPNTGELFF. Full variable domain (rest looked up from reference TRBV15 and TRBJ2-2): DAMVIQNPRYQVTQFGKPVTLSCSQTLNHNVMYWYQQKSSQAPKLLFHYYDKDFNNEADTPDNFQSRRPNTSFCFLDIRSPGLGDTAMYLCATSRAPAWQGPNTGELFFGEGSRLTVL.

The chain couples TRBV6-1 to TRBJ2-7; D remains ambiguous. Deletions cut 1 base from V and 5 bases from J, with 9 bases between. The CDR3 spans 13 residues. Germline lookup yields CDR1 MNHNS and CDR2 SASEGT. The CDR3 loop is CASSEGPWDEQYF. The CDR3 nucleotides are TGTGCCAGCAGTGAAGGGCCGTGGGACGAGCAGTACTTC.

This rearrangement joins TRBV11-2 to TRBJ2-7; D tentatively reads TRBD1 or TRBD2 (5 bases each). CDR3 length equals 13 residues. The germline V gene encodes CDR1 SGHAT and CDR2 FQNNGV. With 2 bases removed from V and 5 bases from J, the gap between germline ends came to 10 bases. The CDR3 nucleotides read TGTGCCAGCAGCTTAACACGGGACCACGAGCAGTACTTC. This translates into CASSLTRDHEQYF.

The chain joins TRBV12-5 to TRBJ1-1; unclear D gene. Germline lookup yields CDR1 LGHNT and CDR2 FRNRAP. Trimming took off 0 bases at V and 0 bases at J, with 11 bases between the two ends. The CDR3 consists of 16 residues. The CDR3 DNA sequence: TGTGCTAGTGGTTTGGTACCGGAGATAATGAACACTGAAGCTTTCTTT. It encodes CASGLVPEIMNTEAFF.

The chain is built from TRBV11-2 and TRBJ2-7, with D uncertain. The length of the CDR3 is 14 residues. Trimming removed 1 base at V and 4 bases at J, with 11 bases between. The V gene's germline CDR1 is SGHAT and CDR2 FQNNGV. The CDR3, as DNA: TGTGCCAGCAGCTTAGGGGTGGGCCTATACGAGCAGTACTTC. Protein: CASSLGVGLYEQYF.

V is TRBV30 and J is TRBJ1-4; weak D call: TRBD1 (5 bases). CDR3 size: 14 residues. Trimming removed 3 bases at V and 8 bases at J, with 16 bases between. Germline-derived CDR1 and CDR2 are GTSNPN and SVGIG (reference sequence). As DNA, the CDR3 is TGTGCCTGGAGCCCTGTCTGGGGCCGAGAAAAACTGTTTTTT. Protein: CAWSPVWGREKLFF.

This clone is a singleton in its sample. This chain uses TRBV27 with TRBJ1-2, with 8 positions matching TRBD1. V shed 3 bases and J 7 bases; nucleotides not matched to a gene: 13. There are 16 residues in the CDR3. CDR1 is MNHEY and CDR2 is SMNVEV in the germline V gene (reference sequence). This CDR3 reads CASSFLVARGRGGYTF. In nucleotides, the CDR3 is TGTGCCAGCAGTTTTTTGGTGGCCAGGGGGCGAGGTGGCTACACCTTC.

This sequence joins TRBV9 and TRBJ2-3; tentatively, D is TRBD1 or TRBD2 (5 bases each). Trimming stripped 1 base from V and 10 bases from J, with 22 bases between. Germline V CDR1 and CDR2: SGDLS, YYNGEE. CDR3 length equals 16 residues. CDR3 nucleotides: TGTGCCAGCAGCGTACCCTTGGGGACCGGGACCTTAGCGCAGTATTTT. Amino acid sequence: CASSVPLGTGTLAQYF.

This chain links TRBV7-9 with TRBJ1-2; a possible D gene is TRBD1 (6 bases). Germline V gene sequence: CDR1 SEHNR, CDR2 FQNEAQ (reference sequence). CDR3 length equals 14 residues. V shed 5 bases and J shed 8 bases, with 18 bases lying between them. CDR3 region: CASSAPTGKGGYTF. Written as DNA, the CDR3 is TGTGCCAGCAGCGCTCCCACAGGGAAGGGAGGCTACACCTTC.

In DNA form, the CDR3 reads TGTGCCAGCAGCTCCTCCATATGGGACAGCTCCTACGAGCAGTACTTC. Protein: CASSSSIWDSSYEQYF. The gene calls are TRBV11-2 and TRBJ2-7, with 7 bases fitting TRBD1. V lost 4 bases and J lost 0; bases outside the gene matches: 9. Germline loops: CDR1 SGHAT, CDR2 FQNNGV. This CDR3 comprises 16 residues.

The chain carries TRBV6-5 and TRBJ2-7; 8 nucleotides match TRBD1. CDR3 length: 14 amino acids. Losses at the gene ends were 5 bases for V and 5 bases for J; bases not matched to a gene: 8. Germline CDR1 MNHEY, CDR2 SVGAGI. CDR3 sequence: CASSPDRVGHEQYF. As DNA, the CDR3 is TGTGCCAGCAGTCCGGACAGGGTTGGCCACGAGCAGTACTTC.

This chain links TRBV6-6 with TRBJ1-3; no clear D. Deletions cut 5 bases from V and 4 bases from J, with 18 bases between. The CDR3 totals 16 residues. CDR1 is MNHNY and CDR2 is SVGAGI in the germline V gene (reference sequence). The CDR3 nucleotides read TGTGCCAGCAGTGCGTCCGATTATCTCCCCGGAAACACCATATATTTT. Translated: CASSASDYLPGNTIYF.

The chain is built from TRBV27 and TRBJ2-4; 13 nucleotides align to TRBD2. V lost 5 bases and J lost 6; bases outside the gene matches: 7. The CDR3 loop spans 16 amino acids. Germline V gives CDR1 MNHEY, CDR2 SMNVEV (reference sequence). The CDR3 loop is CASSPGTSGMLNIQYF. The CDR3 DNA reads as TGTGCCAGCAGTCCAGGGACTAGCGGGATGCTAAACATTCAGTACTTC.

V and J are TRBV5-4 and TRBJ2-1; D call uncertain. Between the trimmed V and J ends, which lost 3 bases and 9 bases, there was a span of 13 bases. Germline V gives CDR1 SGHNT, CDR2 YYREEE (reference sequence). This CDR3 region has 13 residues. The chain's CDR3 is CASSSYLGTEQFF. CDR3 DNA: TGTGCCAGCAGCTCCTACTTAGGAACTGAGCAGTTCTTC.

V is TRBV15 and J is TRBJ1-2; D gene uncertain. This CDR3 region has 11 residues. The germline V gene encodes CDR1 LNHNV and CDR2 YYDKDF (reference sequence). V was clipped by 5 bases and J by 9 bases, with 10 bases between them. In nucleotides, the CDR3 is TGTGCCACCAGCTCCTTGGGAAGCTACACCTTC. This sequence encodes CATSSLGSYTF.

The chain joins TRBV6-1 to TRBJ2-3, with 9 bases that match TRBD2. The germline V gene encodes CDR1 MNHNS and CDR2 SASEGT. V was pared by 7 bases and J by 12 bases, with 8 bases of the junction left unmatched. The CDR3 has 12 amino acids. As DNA, the CDR3 is TGTGCCAGCATCGCGGGGGGGCCTTTACAGTATTTT. Protein: CASIAGGPLQYF.

V usage is TRBV19 and J usage is TRBJ1-1; D is unclear. Germline V CDR1 and CDR2: LNHDA, SQIVND (reference sequence). The CDR3 extends over 15 amino acids. V was clipped by 3 bases and J by 0 bases, with 11 bases between them. The CDR3 sequence is CASSIPGLMNTEAFF. In DNA, the CDR3 is TGTGCCAGTAGTATCCCGGGCCTCATGAACACTGAAGCTTTCTTT.

The chain carries TRBV7-8 and TRBJ1-2, with unresolved D. Germline V lookup: CDR1 SGHVS, CDR2 FQNEAQ. This CDR3 comprises 15 residues. Trimming stripped 1 base from V and 2 bases from J, with 11 bases between. In DNA, the CDR3 is TGTGCCAGCAGCTTAGACCAAACAGTAAACTATGGCTACACCTTC. Protein: CASSLDQTVNYGYTF.

The chain has TRBV27 and TRBJ2-5, with TRBD1 identical over 9 bases. The V gene's germline CDR1 is MNHEY and CDR2 SMNVEV (reference sequence). CDR3 size: 13 residues. Germline trimming cut 5 bases from V and 7 bases from J; bases unmatched to any gene: 5. The CDR3 spells CASSLGTGTTQYF. CDR3 bases: TGTGCCAGCAGTCTTGGGACAGGGACGACCCAGTACTTC.

J is TRBJ2-7 and V is TRBV5-1, with a weak D call TRBD2 (6 bases). Germline values: CDR1 SGHRS, CDR2 YFSETQ. The CDR3 sequence is 15 residues long. V was trimmed by 3 bases and J by 2 bases, leaving 15 bases between them. CDR3: CASSYAGRNTYEQYF. The CDR3 bases are TGCGCCAGCAGCTACGCGGGACGTAACACCTACGAGCAGTACTTC.

This chain uses TRBV5-1 with TRBJ1-6, with a possible D match to TRBD1 (5 bases). CDR1 and CDR2 (germline): SGHRS, YFSETQ. The CDR3 loop spans 17 amino acids. The V end was cut by 7 bases, the J end by 0 bases, with 17 bases between. The CDR3 loop is CASPPVAGSSYNSPLHF. The CDR3 DNA reads TGCGCCAGCCCCCCTGTGGCAGGGAGCTCCTATAATTCACCCCTCCACTTT.